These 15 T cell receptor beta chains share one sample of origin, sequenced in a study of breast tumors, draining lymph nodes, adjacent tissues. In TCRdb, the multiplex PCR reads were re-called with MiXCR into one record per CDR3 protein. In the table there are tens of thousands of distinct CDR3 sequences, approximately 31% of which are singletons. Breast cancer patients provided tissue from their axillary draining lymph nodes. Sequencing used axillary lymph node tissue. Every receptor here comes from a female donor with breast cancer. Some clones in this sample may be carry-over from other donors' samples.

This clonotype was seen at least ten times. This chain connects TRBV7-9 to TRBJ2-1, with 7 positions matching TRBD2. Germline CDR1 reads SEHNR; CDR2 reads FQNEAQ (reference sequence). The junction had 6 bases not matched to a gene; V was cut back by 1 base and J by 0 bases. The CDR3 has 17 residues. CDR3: CASSLEASGASYNEQFF. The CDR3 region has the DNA TGTGCCAGCAGCTTAGAGGCTAGCGGTGCCTCCTACAATGAGCAGTTCTTC.

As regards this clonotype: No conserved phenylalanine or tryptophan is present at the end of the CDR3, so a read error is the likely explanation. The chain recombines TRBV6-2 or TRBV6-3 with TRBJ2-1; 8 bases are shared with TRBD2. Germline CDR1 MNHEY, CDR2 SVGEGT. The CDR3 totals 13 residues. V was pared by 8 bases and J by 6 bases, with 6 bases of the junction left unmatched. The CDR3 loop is CASVAGPINEQFL. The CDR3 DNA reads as TGTGCCAGCGTAGCGGGGCCTATCAATGAGCAGTTCCTC.

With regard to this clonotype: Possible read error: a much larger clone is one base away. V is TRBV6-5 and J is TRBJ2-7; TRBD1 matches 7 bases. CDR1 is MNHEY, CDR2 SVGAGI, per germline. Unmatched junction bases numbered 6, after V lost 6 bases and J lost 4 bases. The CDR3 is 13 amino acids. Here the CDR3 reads CASRRGGGYEQYF. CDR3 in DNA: TGTGCCAGCAGACGAGGGGGCGGGTACGAGCAGTACTTC.

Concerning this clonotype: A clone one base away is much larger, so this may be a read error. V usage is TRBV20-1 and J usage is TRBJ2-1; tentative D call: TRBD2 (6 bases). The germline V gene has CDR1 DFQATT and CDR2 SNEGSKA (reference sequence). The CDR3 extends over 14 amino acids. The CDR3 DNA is TGCAGTGCCTCGGTCGGGAGCTCCTACACTGAGCAGTTCTTC. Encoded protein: CSASVGSSYTEQFF.

In nucleotides, the CDR3 is TGTGCCAGCAGCTTGCCCGCTTCAGTTGGCTACACCTTC. This gives the protein CASSLPASVGYTF. This chain joins TRBV12-3 or TRBV12-4 and TRBJ1-2; D not certain. The germline V and J ends were trimmed by 6 bases and 7 bases, with 15 bases remaining between them. This CDR3 is built from 13 residues.

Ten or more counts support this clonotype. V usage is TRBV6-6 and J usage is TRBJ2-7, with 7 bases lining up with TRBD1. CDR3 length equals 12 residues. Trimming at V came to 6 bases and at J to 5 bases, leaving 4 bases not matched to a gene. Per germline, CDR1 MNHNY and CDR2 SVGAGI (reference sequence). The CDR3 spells CASSRGFDEQYF. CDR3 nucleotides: TGTGCCAGCAGCAGGGGGTTCGACGAGCAGTACTTC.

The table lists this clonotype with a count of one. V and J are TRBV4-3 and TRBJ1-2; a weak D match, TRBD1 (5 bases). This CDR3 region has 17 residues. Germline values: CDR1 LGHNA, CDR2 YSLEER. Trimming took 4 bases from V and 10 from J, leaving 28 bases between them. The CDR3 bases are TGCGCCAGCAGCCTCGACAGAGTAGGATTTAATACCCATGCCTACACCTTC. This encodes CASSLDRVGFNTHAYTF.

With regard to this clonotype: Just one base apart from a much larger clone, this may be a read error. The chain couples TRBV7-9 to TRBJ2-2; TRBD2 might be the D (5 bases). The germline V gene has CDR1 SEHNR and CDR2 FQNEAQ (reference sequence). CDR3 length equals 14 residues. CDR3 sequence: CASSQDSSTGEPFF. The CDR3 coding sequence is TGTGCCAGCAGCCAAGATTCGAGCACCGGGGAGCCGTTTTTT.

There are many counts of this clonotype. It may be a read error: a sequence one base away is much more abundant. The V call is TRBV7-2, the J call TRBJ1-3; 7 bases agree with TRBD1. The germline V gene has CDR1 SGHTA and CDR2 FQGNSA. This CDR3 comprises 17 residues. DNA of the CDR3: TGTGCCAGCAGCCCGAGGGTTGTGACAGGGTCTGGAAACCCCATATATTTT. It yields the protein CASSPRVVTGSGNPIYF.

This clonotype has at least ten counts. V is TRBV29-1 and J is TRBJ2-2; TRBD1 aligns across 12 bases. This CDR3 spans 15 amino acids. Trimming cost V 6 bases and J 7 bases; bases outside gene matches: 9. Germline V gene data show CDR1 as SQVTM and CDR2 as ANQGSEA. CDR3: CSVRAGTGGNGELFF. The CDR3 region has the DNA TGCAGCGTGCGGGCCGGGACAGGGGGCAACGGGGAGCTGTTTTTT.

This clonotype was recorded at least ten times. CDR3 nucleotide sequence: TGTGCCAGCAGCTTCGGGAGGGGTGAAAAACTGTTTTTT. Its translation is CASSFGRGEKLFF. This chain connects TRBV7-2 to TRBJ1-4; D might be TRBD1 (5 bases). This CDR3 contains 13 residues. In germline, CDR1 is SGHTA, CDR2 FQGNSA. Trimming shortened V by 3 bases and J by 7 bases, and 9 bases separated the two germline ends. The whole variable domain, filled in from reference TRBV7-2 and TRBJ1-4, reads GAGVSQSPSNKVTEKGKDVELRCDPISGHTALYWYRQSLGQGLEFLIYFQGNSAPDKSGLPSDRFSAERTGGSVSTLTIQRTQQEDSAVYLCASSFGRGEKLFFGSGTQLSVL.

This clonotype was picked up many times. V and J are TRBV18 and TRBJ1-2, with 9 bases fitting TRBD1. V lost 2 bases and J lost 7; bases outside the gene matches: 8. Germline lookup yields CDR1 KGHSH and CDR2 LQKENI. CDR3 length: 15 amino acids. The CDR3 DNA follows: TGTGCCAGCTCACCATCTGCCGGGACAGGGATTGGCTACACCTTC. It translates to CASSPSAGTGIGYTF.

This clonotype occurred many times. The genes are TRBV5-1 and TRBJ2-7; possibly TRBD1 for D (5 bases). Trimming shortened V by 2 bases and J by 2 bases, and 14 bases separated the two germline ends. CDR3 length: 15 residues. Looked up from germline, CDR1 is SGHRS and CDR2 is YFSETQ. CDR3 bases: TGCGCCAGCAGCTTAGACAGTATGATGGCCTACGAGCAGTACTTC. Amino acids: CASSLDSMMAYEQYF.

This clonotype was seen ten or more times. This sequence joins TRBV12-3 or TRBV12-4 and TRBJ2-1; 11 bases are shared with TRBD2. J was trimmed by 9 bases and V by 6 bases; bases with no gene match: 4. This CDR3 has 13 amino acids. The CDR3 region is CASRASGRPEQFF. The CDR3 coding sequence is TGTGCCAGCAGGGCTAGCGGGAGGCCTGAGCAGTTCTTC.

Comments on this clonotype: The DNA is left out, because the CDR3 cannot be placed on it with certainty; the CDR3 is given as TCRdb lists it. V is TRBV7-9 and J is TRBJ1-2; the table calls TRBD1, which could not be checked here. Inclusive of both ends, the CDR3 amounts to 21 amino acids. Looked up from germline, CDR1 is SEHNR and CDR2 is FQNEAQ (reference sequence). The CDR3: CASSFYICSARSDSTNYGYTF.